Each of the 4 T cell receptor beta chains below was sequenced from the same sample in a study of cytomegalovirus exposure and HLA in healthy donors. With 60 Vbeta and 13 Jbeta primers, the PCR was carried out. Assay used: immunoSEQ multiplex PCR; TCRdb lists only in-frame clones, some missing. The sample carries 100,000 to 120,000 clones, approximately 69% recorded once. The sequencing sample was made of PBMCs. These TCRs come from a man between 25 and 39 years old in good health and CMV-seronegative.

The table lists this clone with a few counts. The chain carries TRBV4-3 and TRBJ2-5, with 14 bases that match TRBD2. The CDR3 sequence is 20 residues long. The V gene end was trimmed by 1 base and the J gene end by 0 bases; junction bases not matched to a gene: 10. CDR1 LGHNA and CDR2 YSLEER come from the germline V gene. The chain's CDR3 is CASSQAYPGTSGSYQETQYF. Here the CDR3 DNA reads TGCGCCAGCAGCCAAGCCTACCCCGGGACTAGCGGGAGTTACCAAGAGACCCAGTACTTC.

About this clone: The identical CDR3 is also encoded by other nucleotide sequences in the sample. This chain links TRBV29-1 with TRBJ1-5; D is ambiguous. The CDR3 is 13 amino acids. Germline assignment: CDR1 SQVTM and CDR2 ANQGSEA. V lost 6 bases to trimming and J lost 1 base, with 10 bases between them. CDR3 residues: CSVLGGSNQPQHF. As DNA, the CDR3 is TGCAGCGTCCTTGGAGGGAGCAATCAGCCCCAGCATTTT. Full variable domain (missing parts from reference TRBV29-1 and TRBJ1-5): SAVISQKPSRDICQRGTSLTIQCQVDSQVTMMFWYRQQPGQSLTLIATANQGSEATYESGFVIDKFPISRPNLTFSTLTVSNMSPEDSSIYLCSVLGGSNQPQHFGDGTRLSIL.

For this clone: Other DNA sequences from this sample encode an identical CDR3 as well. This sequence joins TRBV10-3 and TRBJ2-5; tentative D call: TRBD1 (5 bases). CDR3 size: 12 residues. From germline, CDR1 is ENHRY and CDR2 SYGVKD. V gave up 4 bases and J gave up 5 bases, with 8 bases separating them. The CDR3 sequence is CAISGAGETQYF. The CDR3 DNA reads TGTGCCATCAGTGGGGCAGGGGAGACCCAGTACTTC.

The CDR3 loop is CASSLSGTPYEQYF. As DNA, the CDR3 is TGTGCCAGCAGCTTAAGCGGAACCCCCTACGAGCAGTACTTC. The chain carries TRBV11-3 and TRBJ2-7; a weak D match, TRBD2 (5 bases). There are 14 residues in the CDR3. The germline V gene encodes CDR1 SGHNT and CDR2 YENEEA. V lost 2 bases and J 2 bases, leaving 10 bases between the germline ends.